The rows below give T cell receptor beta chains drawn from one sample of a study of blood T cell repertoires in COVID-19. Assay: immunoSEQ multiplex PCR; the TCRdb copy retains only in-frame clones and omits some. The table has under 200,000 clones, 88% seen once; the top ten hold roughly 1.9%. Material for sequencing was peripheral blood. Every receptor here comes from a man in his fifties or sixties who had recovered from COVID-19. Both conserved end residues are part of each CDR3. A D gene is named only where the DNA matches it firmly. A row's size may be missing; if present it is once, few, many or a size class.

v_gene	d_gene	j_gene	abundance	CDR3nt	CDR3aa
TRBV19	TRBD1	TRBJ2-1	NA	TGTGCCAGTAGTTCTCACTATGGGACAGGGAAATCCTACAATGAGCAGTTCTTC	CASSSHYGTGKSYNEQFF
TRBV11-2	NA	TRBJ2-1	NA	TGTGCCAGCAGCTTAGATTGGGGGCGTCAGTTCTTC	CASSLDWGRQFF
TRBV6-8	TRBD1	TRBJ2-5	NA	TGTGCCAGCAGTTACTCGACAGGGGCTCAGGAGACCCAGTACTTC	CASSYSTGAQETQYF
TRBV10-3	TRBD1	TRBJ1-5	NA	TGTGCCATCAGTGCCTGGGACAGTAGCAATCAGCCCCAGCATTTT	CAISAWDSSNQPQHF
TRBV6-1	NA	TRBJ2-7	NA	TGTGCCAGCAGTGGACCGGGACTTTCCCCCACCTACGAGCAGTACTTC	CASSGPGLSPTYEQYF
TRBV4-1	TRBD1	TRBJ2-7	NA	TGCGCCAGCAGCCAAGTCGGGACAGGAGTCTACGAGCAGTACTTC	CASSQVGTGVYEQYF
TRBV7-9	TRBD2	TRBJ2-1	once	TGTGCCAGCAGACCTCGGGGGGGTCAATACAATGAGCAGTTCTTC	CASRPRGGQYNEQFF
TRBV2	TRBD1	TRBJ2-1	NA	TGTGCCAGCAGTGAAACGGGGACAGGGACCTACAATGAGCAGTTCTTC	CASSETGTGTYNEQFF
TRBV28	NA	TRBJ1-5	NA	TGTGCCAGCAGTTTGATCAGGGGAAATCAGCCCCAGCATTTT	CASSLIRGNQPQHF
TRBV9	NA	TRBJ2-5	NA	TGTGCCAGCAGCGTAGATTCAGGGCTGGGAAGAGAGACCCAGTACTTC	CASSVDSGLGRETQYF
TRBV1	NA	TRBJ2-5	NA	TGCACCAGCAGCCGGGGGGTCGCAGAGACCCAGTACTTC	CTSSRGVAETQYF
TRBV7-2	NA	TRBJ1-1	NA	TGTGCCAGCAGCTTAGTTCGGGGGAACACTGAAGCTTTCTTT	CASSLVRGNTEAFF
TRBV28	TRBD1	TRBJ1-2	once	TGTGCCAGCAGGGGACAGGGATCCAACTATGGCTACACCTTC	CASRGQGSNYGYTF
TRBV9	NA	TRBJ1-1	few	TGTGCCAGCAGCGTAGGCGAGAAGAACACTGAAGCTTTCTTT	CASSVGEKNTEAFF
TRBV2	NA	TRBJ2-7	NA	TGTGCCAGCAGCGCGGGACAGTTTAACGAGCAGTACTTC	CASSAGQFNEQYF
TRBV12-5	NA	TRBJ2-5	NA	TGTGCTAGTGGTTTAAGGGCCCAGGGCCCCCAAGAGACCCAGTACTTC	CASGLRAQGPQETQYF
TRBV2	TRBD2	TRBJ2-1	NA	TGTGCCAGCAGTGAAGCAAGAAGCGGGAGTACCCGGTCCTACAATGAGCAGTTCTTC	CASSEARSGSTRSYNEQFF
TRBV6-5	NA	TRBJ2-3	NA	TGTGCCAGCAGTTTGCAGGGGATTACAGATACGCAGTATTTT	CASSLQGITDTQYF
TRBV7-6	TRBD1	TRBJ1-4	NA	TGTGCCAGCAGCACCGGACAGGGAAAAGAAAAACTGTTTTTT	CASSTGQGKEKLFF
TRBV7-9	NA	TRBJ2-4	few	TGTGCCAGCAGCCCGCCATTCAGGGTGGGAAACATTCAGTACTTC	CASSPPFRVGNIQYF
TRBV25-1	TRBD1	TRBJ1-2	NA	TGTGCCAGCAGTGATCAGCAGACAGGGTTCTATGGCTACACCTTC	CASSDQQTGFYGYTF
TRBV6-5	TRBD1	TRBJ1-4	few	TGTGCCAGCACCCGGACAGGGTTTAATGAAAAACTGTTTTTT	CASTRTGFNEKLFF
TRBV6-5	NA	TRBJ1-1	NA	TGTGCCAGCACGGGGGGCGGTGAAGCTTTCTTT	CASTGGGEAFF
TRBV7-6	TRBD1	TRBJ2-3	once	TGTGCCAGCAGCCAGAACAGGGGGGCCACAGATACGCAGTATTTT	CASSQNRGATDTQYF
TRBV7-9	NA	TRBJ1-1	NA	TGTGCCAGCAGCCTGGGTAAGGGGCGCGGGGGGAACACTGAAGCTTTCTTT	CASSLGKGRGGNTEAFF
TRBV7-9	NA	TRBJ1-1	NA	TGTGCCAGCAGCTCTCCGGCGGGCAGGGGAACTGAAGCTTTCTTT	CASSSPAGRGTEAFF
TRBV9	TRBD2	TRBJ2-3	once	TGTGCCAGCGGTACAGCGGGAGGGCGGACAGATACGCAGTATTTT	CASGTAGGRTDTQYF
TRBV5-4	TRBD1	TRBJ1-4	NA	TGTGCCAGCAGCTTCGGACAGGGGCTTAATGAAAAACTGTTTTTT	CASSFGQGLNEKLFF
TRBV7-2	NA	TRBJ1-3	few	TGTGCCAGCAGCCGCGGAAGTGGAGGAAACACCATATATTTT	CASSRGSGGNTIYF
TRBV4-3	NA	TRBJ2-2	NA	TGCGCCAGCAGCCAAGATCTGAGGGATGGCGGGGAGCTGTTTTTT	CASSQDLRDGGELFF
TRBV5-1	TRBD1	TRBJ2-3	NA	TGCGCCAGCAGCATCTTTCCCCCCGGGACAGCTTTTAGCACAGATACGCAGTATTTT	CASSIFPPGTAFSTDTQYF
TRBV4-3	TRBD1	TRBJ2-1	NA	TGCGCCAGCAGCCAAGAACTGACAGGGGATAGGAAGCAGTTCTTC	CASSQELTGDRKQFF
TRBV6-5	TRBD1	TRBJ2-7	NA	TGTGCCAGCAGTCAGGGGACAGGGGGCGGATACGAGCAGTACTTC	CASSQGTGGGYEQYF
TRBV20-1	TRBD1	TRBJ2-7	NA	TGCAGTGCAAGTGGACAGGGGTCACCCTACGAGCAGTACTTC	CSASGQGSPYEQYF
TRBV7-9	TRBD1	TRBJ2-2	NA	TGTGCCAGCAGCCGAGACAGGGCAACCGGGGAGCTGTTTTTT	CASSRDRATGELFF
TRBV6-2/TRBV6-3	NA	TRBJ2-3	NA	TGTGCCAGCAGTCTGGGACTTCTCACAGATACGCAGTATTTT	CASSLGLLTDTQYF
TRBV3-1/TRBV3-2	TRBD2	TRBJ2-7	NA	TGTGCCAGCAGCCCCCCAAGGACTAGCGGGTTTTCCTACGAGCAGTACTTC	CASSPPRTSGFSYEQYF
TRBV3-1/TRBV3-2	TRBD2	TRBJ2-3	NA	TGTGCCAGCAGCCAAGGGCTAGCGGGGCCGACTAGCACAGATACGCAGTATTTT	CASSQGLAGPTSTDTQYF
TRBV5-1	TRBD2	TRBJ2-7	NA	TGCGCCAGCGCAAGCGGGGGGGTGGTCAACGAGCAGTACTTC	CASASGGVVNEQYF
TRBV19	TRBD1	TRBJ1-2	NA	TGTGCCAGTAGTATCACTCAGGGGGCGAACTATGGCTACACCTTC	CASSITQGANYGYTF